The 13 T cell receptor beta chains presented below share a single source sample, sequenced in a study of immune evolution from preneoplasia to lung adenocarcinoma. Clones were sequenced by immunoSEQ multiplex PCR, and TCRdb holds only the in-frame ones, with some missing. The sample has about 2,700 clones, 65% to 90% seen once. The specimen was FFPE atypical adenomatous hyperplasia tissue from the lung. Indicated subset: atypical adenomatous hyperplasia (AAH), lung preneoplasia. These receptors came from a person between 65 and 79 years old with lung adenocarcinoma.

This rearrangement joins TRBV27 to TRBJ2-7, with 9 bases identical to TRBD2. The CDR3 runs to 15 residues. In germline, CDR1 is MNHEY, CDR2 SMNVEV (reference sequence). The V gene end was trimmed by 3 bases and the J gene end by 6 bases; junction bases not matched to a gene: 9. CDR3 nucleotide sequence: TGTGCCAGCAGTTTCCTCGCGGGAGGGCACGGCGAGCAGTACTTC. It encodes CASSFLAGGHGEQYF.

The chain carries TRBV9 and TRBJ2-5, with D tentatively TRBD2 (5 bases). V dropped 0 bases and J dropped 5 bases, with 14 bases sitting between them. The CDR3 loop spans 15 amino acids. Germline V lookup: CDR1 SGDLS, CDR2 YYNGEE. CDR3 bases: TGTGCCAGCAGCGTAGGACCGGCCTCGGGGGAGACCCAGTACTTC. It codes for CASSVGPASGETQYF.

This chain joins TRBV19 and TRBJ1-3, with D possibly matching TRBD1 (6 bases). The CDR3 totals 16 residues. CDR1 and CDR2 from the germline V gene are LNHDA and SQIVND (reference sequence). The germline V and J ends were trimmed by 6 bases and 1 base, with 16 bases remaining between them. DNA for the CDR3: TGTGCCAGTAGGGACCACAGGGTTTATTCTGGAAACACCATATATTTT. It specifies CASRDHRVYSGNTIYF.

The gene calls are TRBV9 and TRBJ1-2, with 11 bases fitting TRBD1. The CDR3 sequence is 16 residues long. Germline CDR1 reads SGDLS; CDR2 reads YYNGEE. J was trimmed by 4 bases and V by 3 bases; bases with no gene match: 8. For the CDR3, the DNA is TGTGCCAGCAGCGAAAGGACAGGGGGCTTAGGCTATGGCTACACCTTC. Protein sequence: CASSERTGGLGYGYTF.

The chain couples TRBV10-3 to TRBJ2-3; no reliable D call. The V end was cut by 4 bases, the J end by 5 bases, with 4 bases between. The CDR3 has 11 residues. CDR1 is ENHRY, CDR2 SYGVKD, per germline. DNA of the CDR3: TGTGCCATCAGTGCGGGAGATACGCAGTATTTT. Translating gives CAISAGDTQYF.

The chain links TRBV9 to TRBJ2-1; possibly TRBD1 or TRBD2 for D (5 bases each). The germline V and J ends were trimmed by 0 bases and 11 bases, with 18 bases remaining between them. Germline V gene sequence: CDR1 SGDLS, CDR2 YYNGEE. This CDR3 spans 15 amino acids. CDR3 in amino acids: CASSVDRPRDDKQFF. CDR3 coding DNA: TGTGCCAGCAGCGTAGATCGCCCTAGGGACGATAAGCAGTTCTTC.

The CDR3 nucleotides are TGTGCCAGCAGCCTACACGGGACTAGCGGGAGCTATGAGCAGTTCTTC. Translated: CASSLHGTSGSYEQFF. V gene TRBV7-3 combines with J gene TRBJ2-1; 14 bases map to TRBD2. Germline V gene data show CDR1 as SGHTA and CDR2 as FQGTGA. This CDR3 spans 16 amino acids. Trimming removed 5 bases from V and 8 bases from J; junction bases left unmatched: 8.

In the case of this clone: The junction differs from germline at one of its ends, possibly a read error. This chain joins TRBV30 and TRBJ1-2; D is unresolved. Per germline, CDR1 GTSNPN and CDR2 SVGIG (reference sequence). CDR3 length equals 13 residues. As DNA, the CDR3 is TGTGCCTGGATGGTGGCCTCCAACTATGGCTACATCTTC. Amino acids: CAWMVASNYGYIF.

V and J are TRBV28 and TRBJ2-1; tentatively, D is TRBD2 (6 bases). CDR1 and CDR2 (germline): MDHEN, SYDVKM. The CDR3 runs to 16 residues. Between the trimmed V and J ends, which lost 4 bases and 7 bases, there was a span of 20 bases. In DNA, the CDR3 is TGTGCCAGCAGTTCCCCCTCTGGCGGGATCGATAATGAGCAGTTCTTC. This encodes CASSSPSGGIDNEQFF.

The CDR3 DNA is TGTGCCTCCCACCGGGACCGGACTAATGAGCAGTTCTTC. As protein: CASHRDRTNEQFF. The chain combines TRBV21-1 with TRBJ2-1. TRBV21-1 is marked as a pseudogene. The length of the CDR3 is 13 residues.

The chain uses TRBV5-5 and TRBJ2-5; TRBD1 is a possible D gene (5 bases). The germline CDR1 and CDR2 sequences are SGHKS and YYEKEE (reference sequence). The CDR3 length is 14 residues. The V end lost 0 bases, the J end lost 5 bases, and 11 bases lay between the germline ends. As DNA, the CDR3 is TGTGCCAGCAGCTTGGCCCAGGGTCGGGAGACCCAGTACTTC. The encoded protein is CASSLAQGRETQYF. Drawing the rest from reference TRBV5-5 and TRBJ2-5, the complete variable domain is DAGVTQSPTHLIKTRGQQVTLRCSPISGHKSVSWYQQVLGQGPQFIFQYYEKEERGRGNFPDRFSARQFPNYSSELNVNALLLGDSALYLCASSLAQGRETQYFGPGTRLLVL.

The chain is built from TRBV10-1 and TRBJ2-2; D unresolved. The length of the CDR3 is 16 residues. V lost 0 bases and J lost 4, with 12 bases in between. CDR1 and CDR2 (germline): WNHNN, SYGVQD (reference sequence). The CDR3 DNA follows: TGCGCCAGCAGTGAGTCTTCGGGCCGGATCACCGGGGAGCTGTTTTTT. The encoded protein is CASSESSGRITGELFF.

The V gene is TRBV15, the J gene TRBJ2-1; 13 bases line up with TRBD2. The length of the CDR3 is 19 residues. Germline V lookup: CDR1 LNHNV, CDR2 YYDKDF (reference sequence). V shed 3 bases and J 4 bases; nucleotides not matched to a gene: 12. The CDR3 DNA reads TGTGCCACCAGCAGGAGACTAGCGGGAGGAAATTCCGAGTACAATGAGCAGTTCTTC. Translation gives CATSRRLAGGNSEYNEQFF.